This is a list of T cell receptor beta chains from one sample in a study of regulatory T cells in long-lasting Graves disease. TCRdb itself ran the multiplex PCR reads through MiXCR, one entry per CDR3 protein. This sample carries approximately 300,000 distinct CDR3 sequences, 15% to 20% of them seen once, and the ten largest clones take less than 40%. The specimen was peripheral blood mononuclear cells (PBMCs), collected at new diagnosis, from a patient treated with antithyroid drugs. These receptors all come from a female donor with Graves disease. Both conserved end residues are part of each CDR3. D genes are given only for firm matches. The size of a clone is reported for some rows only, either as once, few or many, or as a class for expanded clones.

j_call d_call v_call clone_size cdr3_nt cdr3_aa
TRBJ1-1 NA TRBV2 many TGTGCCAGTTTGACAGGTCTATTGAACACTGAAGCTTTCTTT CASLTGLLNTEAFF
TRBJ1-2 NA TRBV28 few TGTGCCAGCAGTTTAGTGGGCGGGAGCTATGGCTACACCTTC CASSLVGGSYGYTF
TRBJ2-1 TRBD2 TRBV10-2 many TGCGCCAGCAGTGAGCGGTACGGACTAGTTTCCCAAGGTGAGCAGTTCTTC CASSERYGLVSQGEQFF
TRBJ2-3 NA TRBV2 many TGTGCCAGCACCAGTGTTAGCACAGATACGCAGTATTTT CASTSVSTDTQYF
TRBJ2-1 NA TRBV6-9 many TGTGCCAGCAGTTACGAGTCGGCCTACAATGAGCAGTTCTTC CASSYESAYNEQFF
TRBJ1-2 NA TRBV2 few TGTGCCAGCAGGGACGGGACGGGAAACTTC CASRDGTGNF
TRBJ1-6 NA TRBV14 many TGTGCCAGCAGCCAAGATCCGACAGTCCTGAATTCACCCCTCCACTTT CASSQDPTVLNSPLHF
TRBJ1-2 TRBD1 TRBV11-2 many TGTGCCAGCAGCTTAGATCCCGGGCAGGGGGCAAATGGCTACACCTTC CASSLDPGQGANGYTF
TRBJ2-1 NA TRBV5-1 many TGCGCCAGCAGCTTGGCCAGCAGATGGAATGAGCAGTTCTTC CASSLASRWNEQFF
TRBJ2-7 NA TRBV9 few TGTGCCAGCAGCGTAGCCGGAGCGATCACCTACGAGCAGTACTTC CASSVAGAITYEQYF
TRBJ1-5 TRBD1 TRBV2 many TGTGCCAGCAAGGGACAGGAAGCCCAGCCCCAGCATTTT CASKGQEAQPQHF
TRBJ2-7 NA TRBV7-9 few TGTGCCAGCAGCTCAGACAGCGATTACTACGAGCAGTACTTC CASSSDSDYYEQYF
TRBJ1-1 NA TRBV30 few TGTGCCTGGAGCGACCCTTTTAGGGTGGGCACTGAAGCTTTCTTT CAWSDPFRVGTEAFF
TRBJ1-3 NA TRBV6-2/TRBV6-3 NA TGTGCCAGCAGCCGACAGACCGCCTCTGGAAACACCATATATTTT CASSRQTASGNTIYF
TRBJ1-1 NA TRBV2 many TGTGCCAGCAGCCGACCTTGGCGGACGAACACTGAAGCTTTCTTT CASSRPWRTNTEAFF
TRBJ2-1 TRBD2 TRBV6-1 many TGTGCCAGCAGTGAGAGTAGCGGGGGGGGGCACAATGAGCAGTTCTTC CASSESSGGGHNEQFF
TRBJ1-5 NA TRBV19 many TGTGCCAGTAGGGATACAGGGCGGCCTCAGCCCCAGCATTTT CASRDTGRPQPQHF
TRBJ2-2 NA TRBV29-1 many TGCAGCGTCCGGCCCGGGACCGGGGAGCTGTTTTTT CSVRPGTGELFF
TRBJ2-2 NA TRBV12-3/TRBV12-4 many TGTGCCAGTCCCGAGGGGGGGGAGCTGTTTTTT CASPEGGELFF
TRBJ2-1 TRBD1 TRBV11-2 NA TGTGCCAGCAGCTTAGACGGACAGGGCGAAGGATACAATGAGCAGTTCTTC CASSLDGQGEGYNEQFF
TRBJ2-3 TRBD2 TRBV28 many TGTGCCAGCAGTTTGCGATTGGCGGGAGCCACAGATACGCAGTATTTT CASSLRLAGATDTQYF
TRBJ2-5 TRBD1 TRBV2 NA TGTGCCAGCAGGAACTGGGGACAGGGTAGCCAAGAGACCCAGTACTTC CASRNWGQGSQETQYF
TRBJ1-1 NA TRBV24-1 many TGTGCCACCAGTGATTCGAGGGGACTAGCTTTCTTT CATSDSRGLAFF
TRBJ2-5 NA TRBV29-1 once TGCAGCGTTGAGTGGGGGTTCCAAGAGACCCAGTACTTC CSVEWGFQETQYF
TRBJ1-1 NA TRBV30 many TGTGCCTGGAGTGTAACCGGGTTGAACACTGAAGCTTTCTTT CAWSVTGLNTEAFF
TRBJ2-7 NA TRBV11-2 NA TGTGCCAGCAGCCTCTCCCGGGACACCCTCTCCTACGAGCAGTACTTC CASSLSRDTLSYEQYF
TRBJ1-4 TRBD1 TRBV20-1 many TGCAGTGCTAGAGATCTGGACAGGGGGGGCACTAATGAAAAACTGTTTTTT CSARDLDRGGTNEKLFF
TRBJ2-1 NA TRBV12-3/TRBV12-4 many TGTGCCAGCAGTTGGTCAAGCAGGGCGAGTGAGCAGTTCTTC CASSWSSRASEQFF
TRBJ1-2 NA TRBV11-3 many TGTGCCAGCAGCCCAGCGGCGGACTATGGCTACACCTTC CASSPAADYGYTF
TRBJ2-7 NA TRBV12-3/TRBV12-4 few TGTGCCAGCAGTTTAGGAGGGGGTGGCGAGCAGTACTTC CASSLGGGGEQYF